This passage covers 12 T cell receptor beta chains from one sample sequenced in a study of radiation and T cells in renal cell carcinoma (dated by TCRdb to 2019 to 2021). The time point label on this specimen signifies: blood 2 weeks post-SBRT. Explained via the paper, the treatment or condition label denotes: 15 Gy SBRT to primary tumor, nephrectomy 4 weeks later. The library was obtained by the immunoSEQ multiplex PCR assay. The clones in this table, taken by TCRdb from immuneACCESS, are in-frame only. Not every clone is retained; where verified, under half of the shortfall comes from an unresolved V gene, and the cause of the rest is unknown. This sample has more than 100,000 clones in its table, and approximately 90% of those were observed once. Approximately 5.8% of the sample belongs to the ten largest clones. The starting material was blood, obtained from a patient whose treatment included radiotherapy and nephrectomy. The receptors stem from a woman in her sixties or seventies with renal cell carcinoma.

This rearrangement joins TRBV5-8 to TRBJ2-3, with 9 bases identical to TRBD2. Germline values: CDR1 SGHTS, CDR2 YDEGEE. J lost 5 bases, V lost 0 bases, and 4 bases had no gene match. There are 15 residues in the CDR3. The chain's CDR3 is CASSLGSGGKDTQYF. The CDR3 DNA sequence: TGTGCCAGCAGCTTGGGTAGCGGGGGTAAAGATACGCAGTATTTT.

The chain carries TRBV7-9 and TRBJ1-2; D gene ambiguous. The CDR3 spans 13 residues. The ends were cut back, 5 bases at V and 3 bases at J, with 10 bases in the middle. Germline assignment: CDR1 SEHNR and CDR2 FQNEAQ (reference sequence). CDR3 in amino acids: CASSQDTDYGYTF. CDR3 sequence (DNA): TGTGCCAGCAGCCAAGACACCGACTATGGCTACACCTTC.

Comments on this clone: The junction shows a germline mismatch at one end, possibly a read error. J is TRBJ2-2 and V is TRBV28; 8 positions agree with TRBD2. Germline assignment: CDR1 MDHEN and CDR2 SYDVKM. There are 15 residues in the CDR3. The CDR3 DNA reads TGTGCCAGCAGTCCTTCGGGGGGGGGCACCGAGGAGCTGTTTTTT. Residues: CASSPSGGGTEELFF.

The rearrangement uses TRBV19 and TRBJ2-3, with 8 bases fitting TRBD2. The ends lost 1 base at V and 5 bases at J; junction bases unmatched: 2. This CDR3 region has 14 residues. Germline V CDR1 and CDR2: LNHDA, SQIVND (reference sequence). The CDR3 DNA is TGTGCCAGTAGTATAGGACTAGCGTTAGATACGCAGTATTTT. This gives the protein CASSIGLALDTQYF.

CDR3: CASSERPSSQETQYF. The CDR3, as DNA: TGTGCCAGCAGTGAGCGGCCGAGCAGTCAAGAGACCCAGTACTTC. The gene calls are TRBV6-1 and TRBJ2-5; unclear D gene. The CDR3 has 15 residues. CDR1 and CDR2 (germline): MNHNS, SASEGT. Trimming removed 3 bases from V and 2 bases from J, with 13 bases in between.

J is TRBJ1-2 and V is TRBV7-9; 11 nucleotides align to TRBD1. The V gene end was trimmed by 6 bases and the J gene end by 1 base; junction bases not matched to a gene: 4. Germline CDR1 is SEHNR and CDR2 is FQNEAQ (reference sequence). The CDR3 runs 15 residues. The CDR3 region has the DNA TGTGCCAGCAGTTCCGGGACAGGGGGTAACTATGGCTACACCTTC. Translation gives CASSSGTGGNYGYTF.

V and J are TRBV4-3 and TRBJ2-2; tentative D call: TRBD1 (5 bases). There are 15 residues in the CDR3. Germline CDR1 is LGHNA and CDR2 is YSLEER. Trimming pared 3 bases from V and 1 base from J, leaving 9 bases between. CDR3 DNA: TGCGCCAGCAGCCAGACAGTAGGGAACACCGGGGAGCTGTTTTTT. This sequence encodes CASSQTVGNTGELFF.

The chain's CDR3 is CASNQIRARNEQFF. CDR3 nucleotide sequence: TGTGCCAGTAATCAGATCAGGGCTCGCAATGAGCAGTTCTTC. The rearrangement uses TRBV2 and TRBJ2-1; a weak D match, TRBD1 (5 bases). CDR1 is SNHLY and CDR2 is FYNNEI in the germline V gene. V was clipped by 9 bases and J by 6 bases, with 18 bases between them. CDR3 length equals 14 residues.

V gene TRBV20-1 combines with J gene TRBJ2-7; a possible D gene is TRBD1 (6 bases). CDR3 length equals 11 residues. Germline CDR1 reads DFQATT; CDR2 reads SNEGSKA (reference sequence). Trimming cost V 6 bases and J 3 bases, with 9 bases left between them. CDR3 sequence reads: CSAKTGYEQYF. CDR3 DNA: TGCAGTGCAAAGACAGGCTACGAGCAGTACTTC.

The V gene is TRBV4-3, the J gene TRBJ1-1; D is uncertain. CDR1 LGHNA and CDR2 YSLEER come from the germline V gene. The V gene lost 0 bases and the J gene lost 3 bases, with 8 bases spanning the gap. There are 14 residues in the CDR3. CDR3 coding DNA: TGCGCCAGCAGCCAAGAGGCGGGGTACACTGAAGCTTTCTTT. Translating gives CASSQEAGYTEAFF.

The V call is TRBV6-5, the J call TRBJ1-1; D not certain. V lost 0 bases and J 4 bases, leaving 15 bases between the germline ends. The CDR3 length is 16 residues. Looked up from germline, CDR1 is MNHEY and CDR2 is SVGAGI. CDR3 bases: TGTGCCAGCAGTTACTCGATCAGCGAAGGGTCCACTGAAGCTTTCTTT. This sequence encodes CASSYSISEGSTEAFF.

The chain carries TRBV6-1 and TRBJ2-7; possibly TRBD2 for D (6 bases). The length of the CDR3 is 15 residues. Trimming shortened V by 5 bases and J by 6 bases, and 20 bases separated the two germline ends. Looked up from germline, CDR1 is MNHNS and CDR2 is SASEGT. CDR3 residues: CASSPPGLGISEQYF. The CDR3 DNA follows: TGTGCCAGCAGTCCTCCGGGACTGGGGATTTCCGAGCAGTACTTC.